Described below is a single TCR beta chain sequence and its context. The target antigen is unknown. Isolated RNA was reverse transcribed in full, so expressed TCRB transcripts were sequenced. Some clones are missing from TCRdb's copy, which holds only in-frame ones; the method was immunoSEQ multiplex PCR. This sample has 120,000 to 150,000 clones; about 13% occur once, and the top ten carry 1% to 1.5%. Only one heparinised blood draw was taken per donor, and its volume averaged about 116 mL. The data belong to a study of beta chain features in type 1 diabetes. Study overall: The patients were much like the healthy donors in age, gender and cell yields.

Study-wide results and limits: Fewer insertions but more deletions were seen at VDJ junctions in type 1 diabetes patients. Shorter TCRB CDR3s, moderately but significantly so, marked every one of the four CD4+ subsets in Type 1 diabetes patients. An over-representation of cells with high TCR expression could result from cDNA sequencing.

Germline values: CDR1 SQVTM, CDR2 ANQGSEA. The CDR3 is made up of 13 amino acids. V shed 7 bases and J 3 bases; nucleotides not matched to a gene: 8. This clonotype was obtained from a man younger than 35 with type 1 diabetes. The chain uses TRBV29-1 and TRBJ2-5; TRBD1 aligns across 7 bases. The sequenced sample was central memory CD4+ T cells from blood. CDR3: CSGGDSQKETQYF. CDR3 DNA: TGCAGCGGTGGGGACAGCCAAAAAGAGACCCAGTACTTC.